A selection of T cell receptor beta chains follows, all from one sample in a study of T cell responses to AZD1222 COVID-19 vaccine. Profiled with immunoSEQ multiplex PCR; TCRdb holds only in-frame clones, not every one. The table has approximately 100,000 clones, approximately 90% seen once. The material sequenced was peripheral blood, taken on day 0 of AZD1222 vaccination. The receptors come from an adult in good health. Each CDR3 is given with its conserved first and last residue. Each record gives: CDR3 protein, CDR3 DNA, J gene, D gene, clone size, V gene. A D gene is named only where the DNA matches it firmly. Not all rows give a size; the values are once, few, many and, for expanded clones, a class.

cdr3_aa: CPLPVGAMKQPQHF
cdr3_nt: TGTCCCTTACCCGTGGGGGCGATGAAACAGCCCCAGCATTTT
j_call: TRBJ1-5
d_call: -
clone_size: -
v_call: TRBV19

cdr3_aa: CASWALNEQFF
cdr3_nt: TGTGCCAGTTGGGCTTTGAATGAGCAGTTCTTC
j_call: TRBJ2-1
d_call: -
clone_size: -
v_call: TRBV6-5

cdr3_aa: CASSLSGTAYEQYF
cdr3_nt: TGTGCCAGCAGTTTATCGGGGACAGCATACGAGCAGTACTTC
j_call: TRBJ2-7
d_call: TRBD1
clone_size: -
v_call: TRBV27

cdr3_aa: CASSLGPGQGSGANVLTF
cdr3_nt: TGTGCCAGCAGCTTAGGTCCGGGACAGGGCTCTGGGGCCAACGTCCTGACTTTC
j_call: TRBJ2-6
d_call: TRBD1
clone_size: -
v_call: TRBV7-9

cdr3_aa: CASSSGLAGGQETQYF
cdr3_nt: TGTGCCAGCAGTTCCGGACTAGCGGGGGGACAAGAGACCCAGTACTTC
j_call: TRBJ2-5
d_call: TRBD2
clone_size: -
v_call: TRBV27

cdr3_aa: CASSKNRRFNTGELFF
cdr3_nt: TGTGCCAGCAGCAAAAACCGACGGTTTAACACCGGGGAGCTGTTTTTT
j_call: TRBJ2-2
d_call: -
clone_size: -
v_call: TRBV21-1

cdr3_aa: CASTLLGANYGYTF
cdr3_nt: TGTGCCAGCACTCTCCTAGGGGCTAACTATGGCTACACCTTC
j_call: TRBJ1-2
d_call: -
clone_size: once
v_call: TRBV6-5

cdr3_aa: CASSRGSYYGYTF
cdr3_nt: TGTGCCAGCTCTCGAGGTTCATACTATGGCTACACCTTC
j_call: TRBJ1-2
d_call: -
clone_size: -
v_call: TRBV6-4

cdr3_aa: CASSLIYQRETQYF
cdr3_nt: TGTGCCAGCAGCTTGATCTACCAGCGGGAGACCCAGTACTTC
j_call: TRBJ2-5
d_call: -
clone_size: once
v_call: TRBV5-6

cdr3_aa: CASSPRGGIGELFF
cdr3_nt: TGTGCCAGCAGTCCGAGGGGGGGTATCGGGGAGCTGTTTTTT
j_call: TRBJ2-2
d_call: -
clone_size: -
v_call: TRBV2

cdr3_aa: CASTPDRATYGYTF
cdr3_nt: TGTGCCAGTACCCCGGACAGGGCAACCTATGGCTACACCTTC
j_call: TRBJ1-2
d_call: TRBD1
clone_size: -
v_call: TRBV19

cdr3_aa: CASSKDRGQNQPQHF
cdr3_nt: TGTGCCAGCAGCAAGGACAGGGGGCAGAATCAGCCCCAGCATTTT
j_call: TRBJ1-5
d_call: TRBD1
clone_size: -
v_call: TRBV7-8

cdr3_aa: CASSLWVMHGGQTDTQYF
cdr3_nt: TGTGCCAGCAGCTTATGGGTGATGCATGGGGGCCAGACAGATACGCAGTATTTT
j_call: TRBJ2-3
d_call: -
clone_size: few
v_call: TRBV13

cdr3_aa: CAWSFGGWADGYTF
cdr3_nt: TGTGCCTGGAGTTTCGGGGGCTGGGCGGATGGCTACACCTTC
j_call: TRBJ1-2
d_call: -
clone_size: -
v_call: TRBV30

cdr3_aa: CASSLRGDKPQHF
cdr3_nt: TGTGCCAGCAGCCTCCGGGGGGATAAGCCCCAGCATTTT
j_call: TRBJ1-5
d_call: -
clone_size: -
v_call: TRBV5-6

cdr3_aa: CASSKAGKETQYF
cdr3_nt: TGTGCCAGTAGTAAAGCAGGGAAAGAGACCCAGTACTTC
j_call: TRBJ2-5
d_call: -
clone_size: -
v_call: TRBV19

cdr3_aa: CASSLSSNQPQHF
cdr3_nt: TGTGCCAGCAGTTTGTCCAGCAATCAGCCCCAGCATTTT
j_call: TRBJ1-5
d_call: -
clone_size: -
v_call: TRBV27

cdr3_aa: CASRNPGQGLSYGYTF
cdr3_nt: TGTGCCAGCAGGAACCCGGGACAGGGATTGAGCTATGGCTACACCTTC
j_call: TRBJ1-2
d_call: TRBD1
clone_size: -
v_call: TRBV6-6

cdr3_aa: CASSGTTYFGGYTF
cdr3_nt: TGTGCCAGCTCCGGGACGACCTACTTTGGTGGCTACACCTTC
j_call: TRBJ1-2
d_call: -
clone_size: -
v_call: TRBV6-4

cdr3_aa: CASSRTGVGSSYNEQFF
cdr3_nt: TGTGCCAGCAGTCGTACGGGGGTGGGGAGCTCCTACAATGAGCAGTTCTTC
j_call: TRBJ2-1
d_call: -
clone_size: -
v_call: TRBV6-6

cdr3_aa: CASSQDNPGVGTEAFF
cdr3_nt: TGTGCCAGCAGCCAAGATAACCCGGGTGTCGGAACTGAAGCTTTCTTT
j_call: TRBJ1-1
d_call: -
clone_size: -
v_call: TRBV3-1/TRBV3-2

cdr3_aa: CASSVDGRFLFEAFF
cdr3_nt: TGTGCCAGCAGCGTAGACGGCAGGTTCCTCTTTGAAGCTTTCTTT
j_call: TRBJ1-1
d_call: -
clone_size: -
v_call: TRBV9

cdr3_aa: CATSRAGGLREKLFF
cdr3_nt: TGTGCCACCAGCAGAGCGGGGGGCCTTCGTGAAAAACTGTTTTTT
j_call: TRBJ1-4
d_call: -
clone_size: -
v_call: TRBV15

cdr3_aa: CASSSRENTGELFF
cdr3_nt: TGTGCCAGCAGCTCCCGGGAAAACACCGGGGAGCTGTTTTTT
j_call: TRBJ2-2
d_call: -
clone_size: -
v_call: TRBV7-2

cdr3_aa: CASSPGTGGVLYEQYF
cdr3_nt: TGTGCCAGCAGCCCAGGGACAGGAGGGGTTTTATACGAGCAGTACTTC
j_call: TRBJ2-7
d_call: TRBD1
clone_size: -
v_call: TRBV5-4

cdr3_aa: CASSLRESGNTIYF
cdr3_nt: TGTGCCAGCAGCTTAAGGGAATCTGGAAACACCATATATTTT
j_call: TRBJ1-3
d_call: -
clone_size: -
v_call: TRBV7-6

cdr3_aa: CASSQSSGANVLTF
cdr3_nt: TGCGCCAGCAGCCAGAGCTCTGGGGCCAACGTCCTGACTTTC
j_call: TRBJ2-6
d_call: -
clone_size: -
v_call: TRBV4-1

cdr3_aa: CASSQGPWGTEAFF
cdr3_nt: TGTGCCAGCAGCCAAGGGCCATGGGGGACTGAAGCTTTCTTT
j_call: TRBJ1-1
d_call: -
clone_size: -
v_call: TRBV3-1/TRBV3-2

cdr3_aa: CASSARGRYQPQHF
cdr3_nt: TGTGCCAGCAGCGCTAGGGGGAGATATCAGCCCCAGCATTTT
j_call: TRBJ1-5
d_call: -
clone_size: -
v_call: TRBV6-5

cdr3_aa: CASSKGLGQGSEQYF
cdr3_nt: TGTGCCAGCAGCAAGGGCCTAGGGCAGGGAAGCGAGCAGTACTTC
j_call: TRBJ2-7
d_call: -
clone_size: -
v_call: TRBV5-4

cdr3_aa: CASSPVGDPYYGYTF
cdr3_nt: TGTGCCAGCAGCCCTGTGGGGGATCCCTATTACGGCTACACCTTC
j_call: TRBJ1-2
d_call: -
clone_size: -
v_call: TRBV5-6

cdr3_aa: CASSFETGVTNEKLFF
cdr3_nt: TGTGCCAGCAGTTTTGAGACAGGGGTAACTAATGAAAAACTGTTTTTT
j_call: TRBJ1-4
d_call: TRBD1
clone_size: -
v_call: TRBV6-2/TRBV6-3

cdr3_aa: CASSVDRSNTEAFF
cdr3_nt: TGTGCCAGCAGTGTGGACAGGAGCAACACTGAAGCTTTCTTT
j_call: TRBJ1-1
d_call: TRBD1
clone_size: -
v_call: TRBV27

cdr3_aa: CASSVSGTSKETQYF
cdr3_nt: TGTGCCAGCAGCGTGTCCGGGACTAGCAAAGAGACCCAGTACTTC
j_call: TRBJ2-5
d_call: TRBD2
clone_size: -
v_call: TRBV6-5

cdr3_aa: CASSQYDRPENTGELFF
cdr3_nt: TGTGCCAGCAGCCAATACGACCGGCCGGAAAACACCGGGGAGCTGTTTTTT
j_call: TRBJ2-2
d_call: -
clone_size: -
v_call: TRBV5-6

cdr3_aa: CASTTGGEGYGYTF
cdr3_nt: TGTGCCAGCACCACAGGAGGGGAAGGCTATGGCTACACCTTC
j_call: TRBJ1-2
d_call: -
clone_size: -
v_call: TRBV11-2

cdr3_aa: CASTQRPNQPQHF
cdr3_nt: TGTGCCAGCACCCAAAGGCCGAATCAGCCCCAGCATTTT
j_call: TRBJ1-5
d_call: -
clone_size: few
v_call: TRBV28

cdr3_aa: CSVEVHLTDTQYF
cdr3_nt: TGCAGCGTTGAAGTTCACCTCACGGATACGCAGTATTTT
j_call: TRBJ2-3
d_call: -
clone_size: -
v_call: TRBV29-1

cdr3_aa: CASSVDDGHYNEQFF
cdr3_nt: TGTGCCAGCAGCGTAGATGACGGACACTACAATGAGCAGTTCTTC
j_call: TRBJ2-1
d_call: -
clone_size: -
v_call: TRBV9

cdr3_aa: CASSSLSGTQYF
cdr3_nt: TGTGCCAGCAGCTCCCTCAGCGGGACGCAGTATTTT
j_call: TRBJ2-3
d_call: -
clone_size: -
v_call: TRBV11-2

cdr3_aa: CASRQGQASTDTQYF
cdr3_nt: TGTGCCAGTAGGCAAGGACAGGCTAGCACAGATACGCAGTATTTT
j_call: TRBJ2-3
d_call: TRBD1
clone_size: once
v_call: TRBV19

cdr3_aa: CASSQDGGVKGRKGYTF
cdr3_nt: TGCGCCAGCAGCCAAGATGGGGGCGTTAAGGGGCGGAAGGGCTACACCTTC
j_call: TRBJ1-2
d_call: -
clone_size: -
v_call: TRBV4-3

cdr3_aa: CASSDAPGDGYTF
cdr3_nt: TGCGCCAGCAGCGACGCCCCAGGGGATGGCTACACCTTC
j_call: TRBJ1-2
d_call: -
clone_size: -
v_call: TRBV5-1

cdr3_aa: CASSYARDRYYEQYF
cdr3_nt: TGTGCCAGCAGTTACGCCCGGGACAGATACTACGAGCAGTACTTC
j_call: TRBJ2-7
d_call: TRBD1
clone_size: -
v_call: TRBV6-5

cdr3_aa: CASSPGTGIYEQYF
cdr3_nt: TGTGCCAGCTCACCCGGGACAGGGATTTACGAGCAGTACTTC
j_call: TRBJ2-7
d_call: TRBD1
clone_size: -
v_call: TRBV18

cdr3_aa: CASSQAVGISSYNSPLHF
cdr3_nt: TGCGCCAGCAGCCAAGCTGTAGGGATTAGCTCCTATAATTCACCCCTCCACTTT
j_call: TRBJ1-6
d_call: -
clone_size: -
v_call: TRBV4-1

cdr3_aa: CASSAGPGSSYNEQFF
cdr3_nt: TGCGCCAGCAGTGCGGGTCCGGGAAGCTCCTACAATGAGCAGTTCTTC
j_call: TRBJ2-1
d_call: -
clone_size: -
v_call: TRBV10-2

cdr3_aa: CASSFVGRVTEAFF
cdr3_nt: TGTGCCAGCAGTTTTGTTGGCCGTGTCACTGAAGCTTTCTTT
j_call: TRBJ1-1
d_call: -
clone_size: -
v_call: TRBV28

cdr3_aa: CASSLWGINTEAFF
cdr3_nt: TGTGCCAGCAGCTTGTGGGGGATAAACACTGAAGCTTTCTTT
j_call: TRBJ1-1
d_call: -
clone_size: -
v_call: TRBV5-5

cdr3_aa: CASSLELAGAAPYEQYF
cdr3_nt: TGTGCCAGCAGCTTAGAGTTAGCGGGGGCCGCTCCCTACGAGCAGTACTTC
j_call: TRBJ2-7
d_call: TRBD2
clone_size: once
v_call: TRBV7-8

cdr3_aa: CASSLRGAEQFF
cdr3_nt: TGTGCCAGCAGCCTCAGGGGGGCTGAGCAGTTCTTC
j_call: TRBJ2-1
d_call: -
clone_size: -
v_call: TRBV4-2

cdr3_aa: CASGLVSVPNTEAFF
cdr3_nt: TGTGCTAGTGGTTTAGTTTCCGTTCCGAACACTGAAGCTTTCTTT
j_call: TRBJ1-1
d_call: -
clone_size: -
v_call: TRBV12-5

cdr3_aa: CASSQTGFNSYEQYF
cdr3_nt: TGTGCCAGCAGCCAGACAGGGTTTAATTCCTACGAGCAGTACTTC
j_call: TRBJ2-7
d_call: TRBD1
clone_size: once
v_call: TRBV7-2

cdr3_aa: CASSQIGRTGWGYTF
cdr3_nt: TGTGCCAGCAGCCAAATAGGGAGGACAGGTTGGGGCTACACCTTC
j_call: TRBJ1-2
d_call: TRBD1
clone_size: -
v_call: TRBV3-1/TRBV3-2

cdr3_aa: CASTRVGTRNSPLHF
cdr3_nt: TGTGCCAGCACTAGGGTCGGGACTAGGAATTCACCCCTCCACTTT
j_call: TRBJ1-6
d_call: -
clone_size: -
v_call: TRBV2

cdr3_aa: CASSVVTTGGYGYTF
cdr3_nt: TGTGCCAGCAGCGTAGTTACGACAGGGGGGTATGGCTACACCTTC
j_call: TRBJ1-2
d_call: TRBD1
clone_size: -
v_call: TRBV9

cdr3_aa: CASSPPQQTQYF
cdr3_nt: TGTGCCAGCAGCCCACCCCAACAGACCCAGTACTTC
j_call: TRBJ2-5
d_call: -
clone_size: -
v_call: TRBV7-2

cdr3_aa: CASSLVPSGAGETGANVLTF
cdr3_nt: TGCGCCAGCAGCTTGGTACCCTCCGGGGCCGGCGAGACTGGGGCCAACGTCCTGACTTTC
j_call: TRBJ2-6
d_call: -
clone_size: -
v_call: TRBV5-1

cdr3_aa: CASSHFRDRLGNYGYTF
cdr3_nt: TGTGCCAGCAGCCATTTTCGGGACAGGTTAGGGAACTATGGCTACACCTTC
j_call: TRBJ1-2
d_call: TRBD1
clone_size: -
v_call: TRBV4-2